The entry below describes one TCR beta chain. What antigen it recognizes has not been identified. Nothing much larger sits one base from this clone, and base qualities are not available. This sample is drawn from a study of blood T cell repertoires in COVID-19 (TCRdb year 2020). Background on the whole study: Collaborator samples came from the United States, Italy and Spain and covered acute and convalescent phases of COVID-19. Where available, HLA class I and class II types were taken from metadata supplied by the sample provider and were not determined by assay-based typing. Sample metadata almost always included a de-identified subject ID, COVID-19 status, age in years and sex. The repertoires were released in a freely available public database meant as a resource for research on the immune response to SARS-CoV-2. Subjects who had been exposed to COVID-19, were actively infected with it, or had recovered from it provided the deeply sampled blood TCRbeta repertoires that made up the dataset. The prospective study material was composed of cDNA or gDNA derived from T cells, B-cell-depleted T cells, or PBMCs. Samples were obtained from the ongoing ImmuneRACE study (first 160 participants) and from roughly 1,300 subjects provided by 6 global collaborators.

The immunoSEQ Assay, a bias-controlled multiplex PCR, was used to amplify TCRbeta CDR3 regions from genomic DNA. The paper's data handling went like this. The number of nucleated cells in each sample was estimated from the amplification of reference gene primers within the assay. Sequence reads were collapsed and filtered to measure the absolute abundance of every unique TCRbeta CDR3 rearrangement. For each sample, productive Simpson clonality was calculated by taking the square root of Simpson's diversity index across productive rearrangements. In TCRdb, the immuneACCESS table is reduced to in-frame sequences with V and J assigned. These tables do not hold every clone; where another copy was compared, an unresolved V gene accounts for under half, and the others remain unexplained. That table gives V, J and clone size, and the DNA gave D and trimming. The sample includes about 290,000 clones, with 75% to 90% observed a single time. Roughly 5% of the sample belongs to the ten largest clones.

General conclusions and limits of the study: Clinical and demographic metadata were provided uncurated, with the amount varying by source and participant.

Based on the germline V gene, the CDR1 and CDR2 sequences are MGHRA and YSYEKL. Trimming accounts for 2 bases at V and 8 bases at J, while the number of junction bases matched to no gene is 7. The CDR3 goes from the cysteine to the phenylalanine over 15 residues. Only CDR3 DNA is held: 45 bases, read in frame from base 1. Collaborating institutions collected whole blood in K2EDTA tubes following their own protocols. For TCRbeta analysis, collaborators shipped samples as frozen whole blood, isolated PBMCs, or DNA extracted from either of those sample types. This TCR derives from a man in his forties or fifties with acute or convalescent COVID-19. The sample taken for sequencing was peripheral blood. Recombination joined TRBV4-1 with TRBJ2-1; TRBD2 agrees with 9 junctional bases. The CDR3 reads as follows: CASSQRGGAIDEQFF. The DNA sequence is TGCGCCAGCAGCCAACGCGGGGGGGCCATAGATGAGCAGTTCTTC.